A single sample is the source of the 2 T cell receptor beta chains below, sequenced in a study of cytomegalovirus exposure and HLA in healthy donors (dated by TCRdb to 2017 to 2019). Libraries were prepared through the immunoSEQ multiplex PCR assay. For the multiplex PCR, a mixture combining 60 forward primers for TCR Vbeta segments and 13 reverse primers for TCR Jbeta segments was used. The source is immuneACCESS, and TCRdb retained only in-frame sequences with V and J called. Part of the clones is not carried over; for the studies checked, unresolved V genes explain less than half of this, and the remainder is unexplained. This sample comprises more than 200,000 clones, about 80% of them detected only once. The top ten hold around 6% of the sample. Sequenced sample: PBMCs. Source of these receptors: a man aged 35-49 years in good health and CMV-seropositive.

The chain links TRBV4-1 to TRBJ2-7, with 9 bases lining up with TRBD1. This CDR3 is 15 amino acids long. Germline assignment: CDR1 MGHRA and CDR2 YSYEKL. After removal of 3 bases from V and 7 bases from J, the junction contained 10 bases not matched to a gene. The CDR3 bases are TGCGCCAGCAGCCACCCCCGGGACAGGGTGCGAGAGCAGTACTTC. This sequence encodes CASSHPRDRVREQYF.

The chain employs TRBV7-6 and TRBJ1-1, with TRBD1 matching 7 bases. There are 14 residues in the CDR3. From germline, CDR1 is SGHVS and CDR2 FNYEAQ. V trimming: 4 bases; J trimming: 1 base; junction bases outside the gene matches: 3. The CDR3 sequence: CASSSGGPNTEAFF. The CDR3 DNA follows: TGTGCCAGCAGCTCAGGGGGACCGAACACTGAAGCTTTCTTT.